The present T cell receptor (beta chain) was sequenced within a study of blood T cell repertoires in COVID-19. Original processing methods: Amplification of reference gene primers provided the estimated nucleated cell counts. Some clones are missing from TCRdb's copy, which holds only in-frame ones; the method was immunoSEQ multiplex PCR. That table gives V, J and clone size, and the DNA gave D and trimming. The sample consists of some 320,000 clones, about 88% of them appearing once. V was clipped by 4 bases and J by 1 base; unmatched bases: 4. Germline-derived CDR1 and CDR2 are MGHRA and YSYEKL. There are 15 residues in the CDR3.

The TCR comes from a man between 60 and 75 years old who had recovered from COVID-19. Material for sequencing was PBMCs or T cells enriched from blood (not recorded which). J is TRBJ1-2 and V is TRBV4-1; 9 positions agree with TRBD1. The CDR3 sequence: CASSPRDRDNYGYTF. CDR3 coding DNA: TGCGCCAGCAGCCCCCGGGACAGGGATAACTATGGCTACACCTTC.